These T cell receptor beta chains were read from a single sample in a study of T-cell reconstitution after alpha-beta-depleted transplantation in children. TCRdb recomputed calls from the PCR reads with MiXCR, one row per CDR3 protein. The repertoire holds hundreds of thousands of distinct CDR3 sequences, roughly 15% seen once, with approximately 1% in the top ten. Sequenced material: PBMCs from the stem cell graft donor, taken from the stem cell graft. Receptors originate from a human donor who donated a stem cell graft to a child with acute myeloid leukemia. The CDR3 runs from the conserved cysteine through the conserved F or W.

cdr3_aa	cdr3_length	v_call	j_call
CASSFTGPDEQFF	13	TRBV7-8	TRBJ2-1
CSAREGNYPYTF	12	TRBV20-1	TRBJ1-2
CASSVFVSGGRSYNEQFF	18	TRBV6-1	TRBJ2-1
CASSLVPGMGNTIYF	15	TRBV7-2	TRBJ1-3
CASSLDRGNTEAFF	14	TRBV12-3/TRBV12-4	TRBJ1-1
CASSRTLDTQYF	12	TRBV7-9	TRBJ2-3
CSVGGAEPYEQYF	13	TRBV29-1	TRBJ2-7
CASSSRGKGASAEQFF	16	TRBV12-3/TRBV12-4	TRBJ2-1
CASGPSNYGYTF	12	TRBV9	TRBJ1-2
CASRGPGQGTEAFF	14	TRBV6-1	TRBJ1-1
CASSRFGAGGPTDTQYF	17	TRBV7-2	TRBJ2-3
CASSLDLGSNQPQHF	15	TRBV7-2	TRBJ1-5
CSAIPRGREGANEQYF	16	TRBV20-1	TRBJ2-7
CATRIRSVRHPFKGKYF	17	TRBV24-1	TRBJ2-3
CSAGPASGYNEQFF	14	TRBV20-1	TRBJ2-1
CSVELGQGKNIQYF	14	TRBV29-1	TRBJ2-4
CASSSTGQPYEQYF	14	TRBV7-9	TRBJ2-7
CSAEGHLQETQYF	13	TRBV20-1	TRBJ2-5
CATSRELGQRNQPQHF	16	TRBV15	TRBJ1-5
CSARDKAGGEQFF	13	TRBV20-1	TRBJ2-1
CSARLPGGQGSAGELFF	17	TRBV20-1	TRBJ2-2
CALGRNYGYTF	11	TRBV12-3/TRBV12-4	TRBJ1-2
CASSLGRGSGASRSSYEQYF	20	TRBV13	TRBJ2-7
CGSQTGLNTEAFF	13	TRBV29-1	TRBJ1-1
CASSLAGSPWNEQFF	15	TRBV27	TRBJ2-1
CASSRRLIYGYTF	13	TRBV7-9	TRBJ1-2
CASSVDRGSEAFF	13	TRBV5-1	TRBJ1-1
CASSLQRNSPLHF	13	TRBV7-2	TRBJ1-6
CASSLGGQGALETQYF	16	TRBV5-5	TRBJ2-5
CATSRVKRGGYTF	13	TRBV15	TRBJ1-2
CASSPWGGDEQYF	13	TRBV7-2	TRBJ2-7
CASMSPGAMEEKLFF	15	TRBV12-3/TRBV12-4	TRBJ1-4
CASSVYQDTQYF	12	TRBV25-1	TRBJ2-3
CASSGGVRNEKLFF	14	TRBV13	TRBJ1-4
CSVQLQRMNTEAFF	14	TRBV29-1	TRBJ1-1
CASSLVTYSNQPQHF	15	TRBV7-2	TRBJ1-5
CASTYGSRRAFF	12	TRBV6-2/TRBV6-3	TRBJ1-1
CASSLQNNEQFF	12	TRBV5-6	TRBJ2-1
CSARGPRGFDEQFF	14	TRBV20-1	TRBJ2-1
CASRIGSASYNEQFF	15	TRBV5-1	TRBJ2-1
CAISEEQGFNQPQHF	15	TRBV10-3	TRBJ1-5